The 10 T cell receptor beta chains given below trace back to one sample, sequenced in a study of blood T cell repertoires in COVID-19 (dated by TCRdb to 2020 to 2022). Libraries were built with the immunoSEQ multiplex PCR assay. TCRdb retrieved this table from immuneACCESS and kept in-frame rearrangements only. Not all clones are present; in checked studies, unresolved V genes account for under half, and no reason is known for the remainder. Across this sample there are approximately 400,000 clones, with around four fifths seen only once. The ten largest account for around 5% of the sample. The sequenced sample was PBMCs or T cells enriched from blood (not recorded which). These receptor sequences come from a woman between 45 and 65 years old who had recovered from COVID-19.

Here the CDR3 reads CASGLGLTAGGQETQYF. The CDR3 coding sequence is TGTGCTAGTGGTTTGGGCCTGACAGCGGGGGGGCAAGAGACCCAGTACTTC. This chain connects TRBV12-5 to TRBJ2-5, with 10 bases identical to TRBD2. With V trimmed by 1 base and J by 2 bases, 7 bases remained unmatched. The length of the CDR3 is 17 residues. Germline V gene sequence: CDR1 LGHNT, CDR2 FRNRAP.

The chain has TRBV4-1 and TRBJ1-4; 7 positions agree with TRBD1. The CDR3 loop spans 17 amino acids. The junction had 11 bases not matched to a gene; V was cut back by 4 bases and J by 3 bases. Germline V gives CDR1 MGHRA, CDR2 YSYEKL. This chain's CDR3 is CASSLPTETGPNEKLFF. In DNA form, the CDR3 reads TGCGCCAGCAGCCTACCTACCGAGACAGGGCCTAATGAAAAACTGTTTTTT.

The chain couples TRBV5-6 to TRBJ1-4; 9 positions match TRBD1. J lost 7 bases, V lost 0 bases, and 4 bases had no gene match. Germline V gives CDR1 SGHDT, CDR2 YYEEEE. This CDR3 spans 15 amino acids. CDR3 sequence reads: CASSLEGQGGEKLFF. For the CDR3, the DNA is TGTGCCAGCAGCTTGGAGGGACAGGGTGGTGAAAAACTGTTTTTT.

The rearrangement links TRBV19 to TRBJ2-2, with 9 positions matching TRBD1. With V trimmed by 6 bases and J by 7 bases, 12 bases remained unmatched. Germline CDR1 LNHDA, CDR2 SQIVND (reference sequence). The CDR3 is made up of 16 amino acids. CDR3 nucleotide sequence: TGTGCCAGTAGCGGGACAGGGATCCCCCGGGACGGGGAGCTGTTTTTT. Translating it yields CASSGTGIPRDGELFF.

This chain joins TRBV29-1 and TRBJ1-2; no clear D gene. The CDR3 loop spans 11 amino acids. Trimming pared 7 bases from V and 2 bases from J, leaving 8 bases between. Germline V gene lookup returns CDR1 SQVTM and CDR2 ANQGSEA. The CDR3 nucleotides read TGCAGCGGAGGGCCCAACTATGGCTACACCTTC. Protein: CSGGPNYGYTF.

The CDR3, as DNA: TGTGCTAGTGGTTTGGGCGGAACCGGGGAGCTGTTTTTT. It translates to CASGLGGTGELFF. This chain links TRBV12-5 with TRBJ2-2, with D unclear. Per the germline V gene, CDR1 is LGHNT and CDR2 is FRNRAP. The CDR3 sequence is 13 residues long. Trimming shortened V by 1 base and J by 5 bases, and 5 bases separated the two germline ends.

The CDR3 DNA reads as TGCGCCAGCAGCCCCCAGGGTGGGGTGAACTATGGCTACACCTTC. Protein sequence: CASSPQGGVNYGYTF. The rearrangement uses TRBV5-1 and TRBJ1-2; TRBD1 might be the D (5 bases). Trimming stripped 4 bases from V and 2 bases from J, with 15 bases between. The CDR3 is made up of 15 amino acids. In germline, CDR1 is SGHRS, CDR2 YFSETQ.

This chain uses TRBV5-1 with TRBJ2-1; 11 bases map to TRBD2. J lost 2 bases, V lost 3 bases, and 1 base had no gene match. Germline loops: CDR1 SGHRS, CDR2 YFSETQ. The CDR3 extends over 15 amino acids. CDR3 residues: CASSSTSGAYNEQFF. Written as DNA, the CDR3 is TGCGCCAGCAGCTCGACTAGCGGGGCCTACAATGAGCAGTTCTTC. Full variable domain (outside the CDR3, taken from reference TRBV5-1 and TRBJ2-1): KAGVTQTPRYLIKTRGQQVTLSCSPISGHRSVSWYQQTPGQGLQFLFEYFSETQRNKGNFPGRFSGRQFSNSRSEMNVSTLELGDSALYLCASSSTSGAYNEQFFGPGTRLTVL.

This clone was found once. The genes are TRBV5-1 and TRBJ2-1; 7 nucleotides match TRBD2. V trimming: 3 bases; J trimming: 4 bases; junction bases outside the gene matches: 7. The CDR3 length is 15 residues. Germline V gene sequence: CDR1 SGHRS, CDR2 YFSETQ. The CDR3 DNA sequence: TGCGCCAGCAGCTCAGCTAGCGGCCAATACAATGAGCAGTTCTTC. Its translation is CASSSASGQYNEQFF.

The chain uses TRBV3-1 (or the pseudogene TRBV3-2) and TRBJ1-2; D uncertain. Trimming removed 0 bases from V and 3 bases from J, with 5 bases in between. The CDR3 sequence is 13 residues long. Germline V gene lookup returns CDR1 LGHDT and CDR2 YNNKEL (reference sequence). CDR3 DNA: TGTGCCAGCAGCCAAGAACTAGACTATGGCTACACCTTC. Protein: CASSQELDYGYTF.